This T cell receptor beta chain was captured by sequencing in a study of T cell repertoires in cytomegalovirus infection. Study-level information: Shared public TCR beta signatures pointed to both CMV infection and a matching HLA type. Study-level results: Predominance within the ex vivo response was attributable to HLA-C-restricted CMV-specific TCR beta clonotypes. The cumulative frequency of public TCR beta families distinguished individuals who carried CMV together with the relevant HLA.

Only a few counts were recorded for this clonotype. The antigen is unknown. TCRdb itself ran the reads through MiXCR, one entry per CDR3 protein. This table has 900,000 to 950,000 distinct CDR3 sequences, around 29% appearing once. This CDR3 contains 14 residues. From germline, CDR1 is MDHEN and CDR2 SYDVKM. V lost 5 bases, J lost 5 bases, and 6 bases stayed unmatched. The sample was cultured CD8+ T cells from PBMCs, taken from culture after CMV antigen stimulation. The rearrangement uses TRBV28 and TRBJ1-1; TRBD1 matches at 9 bases. This sequence was found in a human donor in good health (CMV status not recorded). Some clones in this sample may be carry-over from other donors' samples. The CDR3 loop is CASSAWTGETEAFF. The CDR3 DNA sequence: TGTGCCAGCAGTGCGTGGACAGGGGAGACTGAAGCTTTCTTT. The variable domain in full, completed from reference TRBV28 and TRBJ1-1, reads DVKVTQSSRYLVKRTGEKVFLECVQDMDHENMFWYRQDPGLGLRLIYFSYDVKMKEKGDIPEGYSVSREKKERFSLILESASTNQTSMYLCASSAWTGETEAFFGQGTRLTVV.